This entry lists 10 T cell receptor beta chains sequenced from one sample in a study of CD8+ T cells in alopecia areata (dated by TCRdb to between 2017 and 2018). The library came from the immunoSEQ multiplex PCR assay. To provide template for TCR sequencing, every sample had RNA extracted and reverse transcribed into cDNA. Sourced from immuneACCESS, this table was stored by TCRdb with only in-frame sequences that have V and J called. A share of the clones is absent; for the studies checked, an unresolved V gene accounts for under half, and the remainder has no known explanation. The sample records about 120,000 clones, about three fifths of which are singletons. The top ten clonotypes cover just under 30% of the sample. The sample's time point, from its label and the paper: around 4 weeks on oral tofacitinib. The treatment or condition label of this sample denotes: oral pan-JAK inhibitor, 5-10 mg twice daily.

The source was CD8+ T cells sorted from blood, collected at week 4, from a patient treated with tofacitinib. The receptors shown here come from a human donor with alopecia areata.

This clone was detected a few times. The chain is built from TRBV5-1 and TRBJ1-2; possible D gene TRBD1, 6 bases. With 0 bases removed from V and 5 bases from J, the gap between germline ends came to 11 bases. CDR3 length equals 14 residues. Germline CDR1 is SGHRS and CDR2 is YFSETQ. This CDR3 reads CASSLAGTSYGYTF. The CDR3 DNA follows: TGCGCCAGCAGCTTGGCTGGGACAAGTTATGGCTACACCTTC.

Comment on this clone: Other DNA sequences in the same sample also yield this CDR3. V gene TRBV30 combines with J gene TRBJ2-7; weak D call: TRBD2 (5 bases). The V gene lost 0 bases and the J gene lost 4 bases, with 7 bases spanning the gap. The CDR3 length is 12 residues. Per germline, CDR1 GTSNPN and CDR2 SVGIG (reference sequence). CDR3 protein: CAWSVGGYEQYF. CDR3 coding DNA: TGTGCCTGGAGTGTAGGCGGGTACGAGCAGTACTTC.

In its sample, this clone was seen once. CDR3 sequence: CAWSGTSGLEEQFF. CDR3 DNA sequence: TGTGCCTGGAGTGGGACTAGCGGGTTAGAGGAGCAGTTCTTC. V gene TRBV30 combines with J gene TRBJ2-1; 11 bases are shared with TRBD2. The V gene's germline CDR1 is GTSNPN and CDR2 SVGIG (reference sequence). After removal of 1 base from V and 10 bases from J, the junction contained 6 bases not matched to a gene. The CDR3 has 14 residues.

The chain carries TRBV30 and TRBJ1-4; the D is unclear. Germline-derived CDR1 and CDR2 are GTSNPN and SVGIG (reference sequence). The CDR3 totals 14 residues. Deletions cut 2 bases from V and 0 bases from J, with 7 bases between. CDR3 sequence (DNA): TGTGCCTGGAGTCTGGTAGCAACTAATGAAAAACTGTTTTTT. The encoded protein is CAWSLVATNEKLFF.

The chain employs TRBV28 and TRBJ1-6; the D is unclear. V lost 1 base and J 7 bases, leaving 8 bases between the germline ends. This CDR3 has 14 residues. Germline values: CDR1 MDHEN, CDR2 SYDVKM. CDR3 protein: CASSLSRTNSPLHF. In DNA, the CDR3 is TGTGCCAGCAGTTTATCCAGGACCAATTCACCCCTCCACTTT.

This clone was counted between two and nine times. In DNA form, the CDR3 reads TGTGCCAGCAGCTTACACAGCGAATGGGGCTACACCTTC. Translating gives CASSLHSEWGYTF. The gene calls are TRBV7-9 and TRBJ1-2; D remains ambiguous. The CDR3 loop spans 13 amino acids. Trimming left V 2 bases short and J 8 bases short, with 12 bases between. Germline V CDR1 and CDR2: SEHNR, FQNEAQ (reference sequence).

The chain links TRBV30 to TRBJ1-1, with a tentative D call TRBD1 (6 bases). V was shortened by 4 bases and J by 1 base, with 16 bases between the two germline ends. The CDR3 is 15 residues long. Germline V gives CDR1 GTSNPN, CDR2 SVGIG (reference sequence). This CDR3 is CAWTGHLGGNTEAFF. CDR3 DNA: TGTGCCTGGACGGGACATCTGGGGGGGAACACTGAAGCTTTCTTT.

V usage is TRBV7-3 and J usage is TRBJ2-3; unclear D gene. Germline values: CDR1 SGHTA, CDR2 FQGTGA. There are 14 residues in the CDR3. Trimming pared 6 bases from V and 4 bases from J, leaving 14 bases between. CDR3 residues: CASSKGLGADTQYF. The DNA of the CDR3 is TGTGCCAGCAGTAAAGGGCTAGGTGCAGATACGCAGTATTTT.

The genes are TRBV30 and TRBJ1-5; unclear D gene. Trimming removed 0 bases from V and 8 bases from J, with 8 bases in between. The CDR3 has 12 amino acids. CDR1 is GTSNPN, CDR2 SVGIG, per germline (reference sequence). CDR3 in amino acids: CAWSVEGKPQHF. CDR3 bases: TGTGCCTGGAGTGTTGAGGGTAAGCCCCAGCATTTT.

This CDR3 is CASSLVGDTEAFF. For the CDR3, the DNA is TGTGCCAGCAGCTTAGTCGGAGACACTGAAGCTTTCTTT. V gene TRBV11-1 combines with J gene TRBJ1-1; no firm D call. V shed 1 base and J shed 3 bases, with 6 bases lying between them. The CDR3 length is 13 residues. Germline CDR1 is SGHAT and CDR2 is FQDESV (reference sequence).